The 25 T cell receptor beta chains presented below share a single source sample, sequenced in a study of cytomegalovirus exposure and HLA in healthy donors. The PCR made use of 60 Vbeta and 13 Jbeta primers. The repertoire was sequenced with immunoSEQ multiplex PCR; TCRdb's copy has only in-frame clones and lacks some. This repertoire comprises 60,000 to 70,000 clones; its ten largest clones make up approximately 15%. Sequencing used PBMCs. The receptors derive from a boy aged 5-17 years in good health and CMV-seronegative.

The rearrangement uses TRBV7-2 and TRBJ2-5; perhaps TRBD1 as D (5 bases). The CDR3 is 16 amino acids. Trimming stripped 0 bases from V and 4 bases from J, with 15 bases between. The germline gives CDR1 SGHTA, CDR2 FQGNSA. Written as DNA, the CDR3 is TGTGCCAGCAGCTTAGCGCAACAATCTAGGGGAGAGACCCAGTACTTC. This encodes CASSLAQQSRGETQYF.

V and J are TRBV9 and TRBJ1-1; D not certain. CDR1 is SGDLS and CDR2 is YYNGEE in the germline V gene. This CDR3 comprises 13 residues. Between the trimmed V and J ends, which lost 3 bases and 0 bases, there was a span of 6 bases. The CDR3 protein is CASSALMNTEAFF. In nucleotides, the CDR3 is TGTGCCAGCAGCGCCCTTATGAACACTGAAGCTTTCTTT.

The chain is built from TRBV4-2 and TRBJ2-7; TRBD2 matches at 7 bases. The V and J ends lost 1 base and 5 bases, in that order; junction bases with no gene match: 11. There are 16 residues in the CDR3. Germline CDR1 LGHNA, CDR2 YNFKEQ. For the CDR3, the DNA is TGTGCCAGCAGCCAAGCCACATCAAGCGGGGTAAACGAGCAGTACTTC. This translates into CASSQATSSGVNEQYF.

The chain employs TRBV7-9 and TRBJ1-4; tentative D call: TRBD1 (6 bases). Looked up from germline, CDR1 is SEHNR and CDR2 is FQNEAQ (reference sequence). Trimming removed 5 bases at V and 11 bases at J, with 12 bases between. The CDR3 spans 12 residues. The CDR3, as DNA: TGTGCCAGCAGCCAGGACAGATGGAAACTGTTTTTT. Amino acid sequence: CASSQDRWKLFF.

The rearrangement links TRBV27 to TRBJ2-7, with D unclear. This CDR3 is built from 12 residues. V was pared by 4 bases and J by 2 bases, with 6 bases between. Germline CDR1 MNHEY, CDR2 SMNVEV (reference sequence). Written as DNA, the CDR3 is TGTGCCAGCAGTTCCCTACCCTACGAGCAGTACTTC. Amino acid sequence: CASSSLPYEQYF.

This chain uses TRBV5-1 with TRBJ1-1; a possible D gene is TRBD1 (5 bases). The ends were cut back, 0 bases at V and 3 bases at J, with 6 bases in the middle. Germline V gene lookup returns CDR1 SGHRS and CDR2 YFSETQ. The CDR3 totals 13 residues. CDR3 sequence: CASSLGDYTEAFF. The CDR3, as DNA: TGCGCCAGCAGCTTGGGGGACTACACTGAAGCTTTCTTT.

Here the CDR3 reads CASISIPWDRSSYGYTF. The CDR3 region has the DNA TGTGCCAGCATCTCCATCCCTTGGGACAGGTCCTCATATGGCTACACCTTC. J is TRBJ1-2 and V is TRBV5-6; 8 bases align to TRBD1. Trimming took 6 bases from V and 5 from J; bases not matched to a gene: 18. The germline V gene encodes CDR1 SGHDT and CDR2 YYEEEE. The CDR3 length is 17 residues.

V usage is TRBV11-2 and J usage is TRBJ2-1, with 10 bases aligning to TRBD2. Trimming took 6 bases from V and 4 from J; bases not matched to a gene: 6. Germline-derived CDR1 and CDR2 are SGHAT and FQNNGV. The CDR3 is 15 residues long. The CDR3 loop reads CASRDGTSVYNEQFF. The DNA for the CDR3 is TGTGCCAGCAGGGACGGGACTAGCGTTTACAATGAGCAGTTCTTC.

The chain links TRBV19 to TRBJ2-1, with 10 nucleotides matching TRBD2. The CDR3 has 15 amino acids. V was clipped by 7 bases and J by 6 bases; unmatched bases: 9. Germline CDR1 LNHDA, CDR2 SQIVND (reference sequence). DNA of the CDR3: TGTGCCAGTACCATGAGACTAGCGGGTCCCAATGAGCAGTTCTTC. It encodes CASTMRLAGPNEQFF.

The CDR3 DNA is TGTGCCAGCAGCTTGGGGGGACAGGGGGCGCGAACTGAAGCTTTCTTT. Encoded protein: CASSLGGQGARTEAFF. The genes are TRBV5-4 and TRBJ1-1; 12 nucleotides match TRBD1. V trimming: 0 bases; J trimming: 5 bases; junction bases outside the gene matches: 5. The CDR3 extends over 16 amino acids. Germline CDR1 SGHNT, CDR2 YYREEE (reference sequence). The full variable domain, rest sourced from reference TRBV5-4 and TRBJ1-1, is ETGVTQSPTHLIKTRGQQVTLRCSSQSGHNTVSWYQQALGQGPQFIFQYYREEENGRGNFPPRFSGLQFPNYSSELNVNALELDDSALYLCASSLGGQGARTEAFFGQGTRLTVV.

This chain uses TRBV5-6 with TRBJ2-1; perhaps TRBD1 as D (6 bases). The V end lost 2 bases, the J end lost 6 bases, and 24 bases lay between the germline ends. Germline loops: CDR1 SGHDT, CDR2 YYEEEE. The CDR3 length is 18 residues. CDR3 sequence: CASSFIKKYGQLFNEQFF. In DNA form, the CDR3 reads TGTGCCAGCAGCTTCATCAAAAAGTACGGACAGCTTTTCAATGAGCAGTTCTTC.

This chain joins TRBV5-4 and TRBJ1-2; TRBD1 matches at 7 bases. The ends lost 2 bases at V and 3 bases at J; junction bases unmatched: 7. Germline V lookup: CDR1 SGHNT, CDR2 YYREEE (reference sequence). The CDR3 runs to 15 residues. The CDR3 reads CASSFPDRADYGYTF. CDR3 DNA sequence: TGTGCCAGCAGCTTTCCCGACAGGGCGGACTATGGCTACACCTTC. Full variable domain (outside the CDR3, taken from reference TRBV5-4 and TRBJ1-2): ETGVTQSPTHLIKTRGQQVTLRCSSQSGHNTVSWYQQALGQGPQFIFQYYREEENGRGNFPPRFSGLQFPNYSSELNVNALELDDSALYLCASSFPDRADYGYTFGSGTRLTVV.

The chain joins TRBV13 to TRBJ1-3; D not certain. Trimming took off 6 bases at V and 2 bases at J, with 11 bases between the two ends. CDR3 size: 14 residues. CDR1 is PRHDT, CDR2 FYEKMQ, per germline (reference sequence). CDR3 coding DNA: TGTGCCAGCAGGTCCCCCGGGACTGGAAACACCATATATTTT. Protein sequence: CASRSPGTGNTIYF.

The chain is built from TRBV7-2 and TRBJ1-1, with a tentative D call TRBD1 (6 bases). The CDR3 extends over 16 amino acids. V was shortened by 1 base and J by 1 base, with 13 bases between the two germline ends. CDR1 is SGHTA, CDR2 FQGNSA, per germline. The CDR3 DNA follows: TGTGCCAGCAGCTTAGAACAGGGTTGGGGGAACACTGAAGCTTTCTTT. It translates to CASSLEQGWGNTEAFF. Combining the CDR3 with reference TRBV7-2 and TRBJ1-1 gives the whole variable domain GAGVSQSPSNKVTEKGKDVELRCDPISGHTALYWYRQSLGQGLEFLIYFQGNSAPDKSGLPSDRFSAERTGGSVSTLTIQRTQQEDSAVYLCASSLEQGWGNTEAFFGQGTRLTVV.

This chain uses TRBV7-9 with TRBJ1-5, with D unclear. The CDR3 has 13 amino acids. Trimming removed 3 bases at V and 2 bases at J, with 5 bases between. Germline V gene lookup returns CDR1 SEHNR and CDR2 FQNEAQ (reference sequence). The CDR3 loop is CASSFGGNQPQHF. For the CDR3, the DNA is TGTGCCAGCAGCTTCGGAGGCAATCAGCCCCAGCATTTT. Supplemented by reference TRBV7-9 and TRBJ1-5, the full variable domain reads DTGVSQNPRHKITKRGQNVTFRCDPISEHNRLYWYRQTLGQGPEFLTYFQNEAQLEKSRLLSDRFSAERPKGSFSTLEIQRTEQGDSAMYLCASSFGGNQPQHFGDGTRLSIL.

This chain connects TRBV7-7 to TRBJ2-3; 7 bases agree with TRBD1. V shed 0 bases, J shed 1 base, and the junction held 7 bases outside the gene matches. Per germline, CDR1 SSHAT and CDR2 FNYEAQ (reference sequence). The CDR3 extends over 17 amino acids. CDR3 DNA sequence: TGTGCCAGCAGCTTAGCGACAGGGTCTGGTGGCACAGATACGCAGTATTTT. Its translation: CASSLATGSGGTDTQYF.

CDR3 amino acids: CASSLGMATANVRAFF. The DNA for the CDR3 is TGTGCCAGCAGCTTAGGAATGGCGACAGCAAACGTCCGAGCTTTCTTT. The V call is TRBV11-2, the J call TRBJ1-1; TRBD1 is a possible D gene (5 bases). This CDR3 comprises 16 residues. CDR1 is SGHAT and CDR2 is FQNNGV in the germline V gene. V lost 1 base, J lost 10 bases, and 22 bases lay in between.

This chain links TRBV7-9 with TRBJ1-1; 11 bases fit TRBD1. Unmatched junction bases numbered 5, after V lost 3 bases and J lost 2 bases. The CDR3 contains 16 residues. The germline V gene encodes CDR1 SEHNR and CDR2 FQNEAQ (reference sequence). The CDR3 DNA reads TGTGCCAGCAGCTTGCTCGGGACAGGGGGAAACACTGAAGCTTTCTTT. This sequence encodes CASSLLGTGGNTEAFF. The whole variable domain, remainder taken from reference TRBV7-9 and TRBJ1-1, is DTGVSQNPRHKITKRGQNVTFRCDPISEHNRLYWYRQTLGQGPEFLTYFQNEAQLEKSRLLSDRFSAERPKGSFSTLEIQRTEQGDSAMYLCASSLLGTGGNTEAFFGQGTRLTVV.

Comments on this clone: A read error may account for a junction end that differs from germline. V and J are TRBV18 and TRBJ1-1; a possible D gene is TRBD1 (5 bases). Germline values: CDR1 KGHSH, CDR2 LQKENI. The CDR3 length is 13 residues. CDR3 coding DNA: TGTACCAGCTCACCCTCCAGGGAACTTGAAGCTTTCTTT. Amino acids: CTSSPSRELEAFF.

V usage is TRBV6-1 and J usage is TRBJ1-1, with TRBD1 identical over 7 bases. This CDR3 contains 13 residues. The germline V gene encodes CDR1 MNHNS and CDR2 SASEGT. V dropped 4 bases and J dropped 7; count of bases not matched to a gene: 6. The chain's CDR3 is CASSARTGFEAFF. CDR3 DNA sequence: TGTGCCAGCAGTGCCCGGACAGGTTTTGAAGCTTTCTTT.

V usage is TRBV5-1 and J usage is TRBJ2-2; perhaps TRBD2 as D (5 bases). The V and J ends lost 0 bases and 7 bases respectively, with 7 bases between them. CDR1 and CDR2 (germline): SGHRS, YFSETQ. This CDR3 spans 13 amino acids. CDR3 loop: CASSLVGSGELFF. The CDR3 nucleotides read TGCGCCAGCAGCTTGGTAGGGAGCGGGGAGCTGTTTTTT.

The chain is built from TRBV6-6 and TRBJ2-7, with D perhaps TRBD1 (8 bases). This CDR3 region has 13 residues. Germline-derived CDR1 and CDR2 are MNHNY and SVGAGI (reference sequence). Trimming took 5 bases from V and 6 from J, leaving 14 bases between them. CDR3: CASSATGEGEQYF. CDR3 nucleotides: TGTGCCAGCAGTGCGACAGGGGAGGGCGAGCAGTACTTC.

V usage is TRBV11-2 and J usage is TRBJ1-4; 8 nucleotides match TRBD1. The CDR3 loop spans 14 amino acids. The trim removed 1 base at V and 5 bases at J, leaving 0 bases unmatched. Germline V gene sequence: CDR1 SGHAT, CDR2 FQNNGV. The CDR3 here is CASSLGTGNEKLFF. CDR3 nucleotides: TGTGCCAGCAGCTTAGGGACAGGGAATGAAAAACTGTTTTTT.

As regards this clone: A read error may produce the germline difference seen at one junction end. The V call is TRBV20-1, the J call TRBJ1-2, with D possibly being TRBD1 (5 bases). Germline V lookup: CDR1 DFQATT, CDR2 SNEGSKA (reference sequence). The CDR3 has 8 amino acids. The CDR3 DNA follows: TGCAGTGCCCCCGGGGGTTCCTTC. It specifies CSAPGGSF.

This chain links TRBV6-5 with TRBJ2-1; 8 nucleotides align to TRBD2. The CDR3 runs to 15 residues. V lost 5 bases and J lost 9; bases outside the gene matches: 12. Germline CDR1 and CDR2: MNHEY and SVGAGI. CDR3 sequence reads: CASSMTSVAFSEQFF. CDR3 coding DNA: TGTGCCAGCAGTATGACTAGCGTCGCCTTTTCTGAGCAGTTCTTC.